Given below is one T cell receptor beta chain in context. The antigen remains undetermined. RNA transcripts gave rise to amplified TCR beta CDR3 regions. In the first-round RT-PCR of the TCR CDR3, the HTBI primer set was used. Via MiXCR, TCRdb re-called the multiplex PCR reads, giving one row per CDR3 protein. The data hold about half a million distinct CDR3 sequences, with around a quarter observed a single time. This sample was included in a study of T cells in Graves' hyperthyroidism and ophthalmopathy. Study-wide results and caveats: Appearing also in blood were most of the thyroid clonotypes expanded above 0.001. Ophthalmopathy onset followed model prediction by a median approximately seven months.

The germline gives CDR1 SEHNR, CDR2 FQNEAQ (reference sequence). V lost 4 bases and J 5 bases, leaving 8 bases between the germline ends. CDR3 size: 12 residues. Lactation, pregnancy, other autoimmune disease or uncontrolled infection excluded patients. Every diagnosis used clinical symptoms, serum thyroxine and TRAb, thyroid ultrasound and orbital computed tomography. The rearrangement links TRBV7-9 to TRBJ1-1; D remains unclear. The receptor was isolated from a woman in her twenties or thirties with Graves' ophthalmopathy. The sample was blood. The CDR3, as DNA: TGTGCCAGCAGCTGGATACCTACTGAAGCTTTCTTT. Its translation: CASSWIPTEAFF.